This TCR beta chain was documented in a study of blood T cell repertoires in COVID-19. Study-level information: COVID-19 samples collected from the United States, Italy and Spain covered acute and convalescent phases. In each case, the material was cDNA or gDNA derived from T cells, B-cell-depleted T cells, or PBMCs.

V was shortened by 3 bases and J by 3 bases, with 12 bases between the two germline ends. Germline CDR1 and CDR2: SGHRS and YFSETQ. This CDR3 has 15 amino acids. Membership in each cohort depended on participant-reported clinical history. Recovered participants had two consecutive negative NP/OP PCR tests, healthcare professional clearance, or symptom resolution. TCRdb's table, derived via immunoSEQ multiplex PCR, lists solely in-frame clones and lacks some. This sample has hundreds of thousands of clones, with roughly 87% found just once. The sequencing sample was made of PBMCs or T cells enriched from blood (not recorded which). This sequence joins TRBV5-1 and TRBJ2-2, with D perhaps TRBD1 (6 bases). This sequence originates from a woman in her thirties who had recovered from COVID-19. The CDR3: CASSSDGTYTGELFF. The CDR3 DNA follows: TGCGCCAGCAGCTCGGATGGGACATACACCGGGGAGCTGTTTTTT.